This T cell receptor beta chain came from a study of cytomegalovirus exposure and HLA in healthy donors. Whole-study results and caveats: Most of the TCR beta V segments (in an earlier analysis) were productive either about 87% or about 30% of the time. It was 150 or so TCR beta chains that were listed as cytomegalovirus-associated. Most TCR sequences were seen very rarely across donors, but some public TCRs occurred in many. Available immune exposure information was restricted to CMV serostatus only.

PCR primers comprised 60 Vbeta and 13 Jbeta primers. Only in-frame clones appear in the TCRdb table, and some are missing; sequencing was by immunoSEQ multiplex PCR. Seen here are some 190,000 clones, around four fifths observed once, and the top ten hold 1.5% to 2%. CDR1 and CDR2 (germline): GTSNPN, SVGIG (reference sequence). The CDR3 spans 11 residues. The ends were cut back, 3 bases at V and 4 bases at J, with 6 bases in the middle. This clone has only a few counts. The antigen is undetermined. The sequence was obtained from a man aged 35 to 55 in good health and CMV-seropositive. This sequence joins TRBV30 and TRBJ1-2; the D is unclear. Sequenced input: PBMCs. This chain's CDR3 is CAWRAFYGYTF. The CDR3 nucleotides read TGTGCCTGGAGGGCCTTCTATGGCTACACCTTC.